Below are 11 T cell receptor beta chains sequenced from a single sample in a study of T cells after yellow fever vaccination. A single record per CDR3 protein comes from TCRdb applying MiXCR to the 5' RACE reads. Of 550,000 to 750,000 distinct CDR3 sequences detected, approximately 13% appear once; the ten largest clones hold roughly an eighth. The material sequenced was PBMCs, taken on the day of the yellow fever booster vaccination. All receptors come from a man between 25 and 39 years old who received the YFV17D yellow fever vaccine.

The chain links TRBV27 to TRBJ2-7; D is unclear. Per the germline V gene, CDR1 is MNHEY and CDR2 is SMNVEV (reference sequence). Trimming stripped 6 bases from V and 2 bases from J, with 11 bases between. The CDR3 is 13 amino acids. The CDR3 reads CASRQGITYEQYF. CDR3 bases: TGTGCCAGCAGACAAGGGATTACCTACGAGCAGTACTTC.

The CDR3 region is CATSKGQGRGNEQFF. CDR3 nucleotide sequence: TGTGCCACCAGCAAAGGACAGGGCCGGGGGAATGAGCAGTTCTTC. The chain recombines TRBV15 with TRBJ2-1, with TRBD1 identical over 8 bases. Germline trimming cut 4 bases from V and 7 bases from J; bases unmatched to any gene: 9. The length of the CDR3 is 15 residues. CDR1 and CDR2 (germline): LNHNV, YYDKDF (reference sequence). Complete variable domain (other parts from reference TRBV15 and TRBJ2-1): DAMVIQNPRYQVTQFGKPVTLSCSQTLNHNVMYWYQQKSSQAPKLLFHYYDKDFNNEADTPDNFQSRRPNTSFCFLDIRSPGLGDTAMYLCATSKGQGRGNEQFFGPGTRLTVL.

V usage is TRBV25-1 and J usage is TRBJ1-4; D remains unclear. This CDR3 region has 12 residues. Germline V gene lookup returns CDR1 MGHDK and CDR2 SYGVNS. Trimming cost V 4 bases and J 8 bases, with 8 bases left between them. The CDR3 DNA sequence: TGTGCCAGCAGTGGGGCCGGGGAAAAACTGTTTTTT. As protein: CASSGAGEKLFF.

This clonotype has more than one count but fewer than ten. The chain couples TRBV7-2 to TRBJ2-7; no firm D call. The CDR3 contains 13 residues. Germline V lookup: CDR1 SGHTA, CDR2 FQGNSA. Trimming removed 1 base at V and 3 bases at J, with 7 bases between. In DNA, the CDR3 is TGTGCCAGCAGCTTAGGCAAGAACTACGAGCAGTACTTC. Its protein is CASSLGKNYEQYF. Full variable domain (missing parts from reference TRBV7-2 and TRBJ2-7): GAGVSQSPSNKVTEKGKDVELRCDPISGHTALYWYRQSLGQGLEFLIYFQGNSAPDKSGLPSDRFSAERTGGSVSTLTIQRTQQEDSAVYLCASSLGKNYEQYFGPGTRLTVT.

This clonotype was seen at least ten times. V gene TRBV5-1 combines with J gene TRBJ2-3; D perhaps matches TRBD1 (6 bases). Germline lookup yields CDR1 SGHRS and CDR2 YFSETQ. The CDR3 runs to 15 residues. Trimming removed 0 bases at V and 0 bases at J, with 8 bases between. CDR3 nucleotides: TGCGCCAGCAGCTTGGACAGGGTTAGCACAGATACGCAGTATTTT. It specifies CASSLDRVSTDTQYF.

There are a few counts of this clonotype. V and J are TRBV6-1 and TRBJ2-7, with D tentatively TRBD1 (6 bases). Trimming removed 4 bases at V and 6 bases at J, with 16 bases between. This CDR3 has 14 amino acids. In germline, CDR1 is MNHNS, CDR2 SASEGT. This chain's CDR3 is CASSVNGGAAEQYF. The CDR3 nucleotides read TGTGCCAGCAGTGTTAATGGGGGCGCGGCCGAGCAGTACTTC.

This chain links TRBV7-2 with TRBJ2-6, with a tentative D call TRBD1 (5 bases). CDR1 and CDR2 from the germline V gene are SGHTA and FQGNSA. Trimming removed 5 bases at V and 3 bases at J, with 8 bases between. CDR3 length equals 14 residues. CDR3 sequence (DNA): TGTGCCAGCAGCCTTCAGGGTGGGGCCAACGTCCTGACTTTC. It translates to CASSLQGGANVLTF.

This chain connects TRBV7-2 to TRBJ1-5; tentatively, D is TRBD1 (5 bases). CDR3 length equals 14 residues. V gave up 1 base and J gave up 5 bases, with 9 bases separating them. From germline, CDR1 is SGHTA and CDR2 FQGNSA. CDR3: CASSLEGSYQPQHF. The CDR3 DNA reads TGTGCCAGCAGCTTAGAGGGGTCTTATCAGCCCCAGCATTTT.

The CDR3 spells CSAIIGGLTEAFF. The CDR3 DNA reads as TGCAGTGCCATAATAGGGGGCCTCACTGAAGCTTTCTTT. The rearrangement links TRBV20-1 to TRBJ1-1; 7 nucleotides agree with TRBD1. From germline, CDR1 is DFQATT and CDR2 SNEGSKA (reference sequence). The CDR3 has 13 residues. V shed 6 bases, J shed 4 bases, and the junction held 8 bases outside the gene matches.

This clonotype showed up just a few times. This chain connects TRBV29-1 to TRBJ2-7, with D possibly TRBD2 on 5 matching bases. V shed 4 bases and J shed 1 base, with 8 bases lying between them. Germline V gene sequence: CDR1 SQVTM, CDR2 ANQGSEA. The CDR3 extends over 12 amino acids. CDR3 in amino acids: CSVGERSYEQYF. The CDR3 nucleotides are TGCAGCGTTGGGGAGAGGTCCTACGAGCAGTACTTC.

The J gene is TRBJ2-1, the V gene TRBV7-8; D gene ambiguous. V gave up 2 bases and J gave up 2 bases, with 7 bases separating them. CDR1 SGHVS and CDR2 FQNEAQ come from the germline V gene. The length of the CDR3 is 14 residues. CDR3 sequence (DNA): TGTGCCAGCAGCTTACAGAAAGCCTACAATGAGCAGTTCTTC. Encoded protein: CASSLQKAYNEQFF. The full variable domain, its missing parts supplied by reference TRBV7-8 and TRBJ2-1, is GAGVSQSPRYKVAKRGQDVALRCDPISGHVSLFWYQQALGQGPEFLTYFQNEAQLDKSGLPSDRFFAERPEGSVSTLKIQRTQQEDSAVYLCASSLQKAYNEQFFGPGTRLTVL.